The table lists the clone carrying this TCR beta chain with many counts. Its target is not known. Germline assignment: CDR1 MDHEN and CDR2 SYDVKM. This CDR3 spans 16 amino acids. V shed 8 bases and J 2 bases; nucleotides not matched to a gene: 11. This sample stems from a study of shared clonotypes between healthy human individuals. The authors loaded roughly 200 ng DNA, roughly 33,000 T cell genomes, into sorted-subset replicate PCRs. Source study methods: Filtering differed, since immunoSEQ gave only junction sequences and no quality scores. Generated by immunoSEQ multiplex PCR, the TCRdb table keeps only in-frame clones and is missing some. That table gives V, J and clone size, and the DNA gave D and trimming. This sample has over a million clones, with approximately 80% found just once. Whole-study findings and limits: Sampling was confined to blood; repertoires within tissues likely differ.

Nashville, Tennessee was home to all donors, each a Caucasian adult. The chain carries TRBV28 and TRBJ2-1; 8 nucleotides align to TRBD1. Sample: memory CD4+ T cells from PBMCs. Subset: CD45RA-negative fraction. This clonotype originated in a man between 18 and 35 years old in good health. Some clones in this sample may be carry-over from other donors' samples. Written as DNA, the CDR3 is TGTGCCAGCCGTACAGGGGGGATTTATACCTACAATGAGCAGTTCTTC. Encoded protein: CASRTGGIYTYNEQFF. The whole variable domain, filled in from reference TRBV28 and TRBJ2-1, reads DVKVTQSSRYLVKRTGEKVFLECVQDMDHENMFWYRQDPGLGLRLIYFSYDVKMKEKGDIPEGYSVSREKKERFSLILESASTNQTSMYLCASRTGGIYTYNEQFFGPGTRLTVL.